These 28 T cell receptor beta chains share one sample of origin, sequenced in a study of T-cell memory formation after mild COVID-19. Using its own MiXCR run on the 5' RACE reads, TCRdb lists one record per CDR3 protein. The data contain about half a million distinct CDR3 sequences, 15% to 20% of them singletons. Source material: PBMCs or a T cell subset sorted from them (not recorded which). These receptors were taken from an adult woman who had mild COVID-19 (a few samples of this study predate the infection). Cell type and time point are not known.

This clonotype was detected only a few times. The CDR3 protein is CASSLGGTSWDEQYF. The CDR3 DNA sequence: TGTGCCAGCAGCTTAGGAGGGACTAGCTGGGACGAGCAGTACTTC. The chain combines TRBV7-9 with TRBJ2-7, with 9 bases identical to TRBD2. Trimming removed 1 base from V and 5 bases from J; junction bases left unmatched: 6. The CDR3 covers 15 residues. CDR1 and CDR2 (germline): SEHNR, FQNEAQ (reference sequence).

This clonotype showed up many times. The genes are TRBV7-8 and TRBJ2-7; possible D gene TRBD1, 6 bases. Trimming shortened V by 5 bases and J by 2 bases, and 13 bases separated the two germline ends. The length of the CDR3 is 14 residues. Germline V gives CDR1 SGHVS, CDR2 FQNEAQ. The CDR3 DNA sequence: TGTGCCAGCAGCCCACAGGGCGGACCCTACGAGCAGTACTTC. The encoded protein is CASSPQGGPYEQYF.

The chain links TRBV19 to TRBJ2-3, with D possibly matching TRBD2 (6 bases). CDR3 length equals 16 residues. The germline V gene encodes CDR1 LNHDA and CDR2 SQIVND (reference sequence). Trimming left V 6 bases short and J 0 bases short, with 16 bases between. The CDR3 bases are TGTGCCAGTAGGACTATTTGGGAGGCTAGCACAGATACGCAGTATTTT. This codes for CASRTIWEASTDTQYF.

A few counts support this clonotype. This sequence joins TRBV11-2 and TRBJ2-2; D is ambiguous. V lost 0 bases to trimming and J lost 2 bases, with 13 bases between them. Germline CDR1 and CDR2: SGHAT and FQNNGV. This CDR3 contains 17 residues. The CDR3 sequence is CASSLDGEGFNTGELFF. CDR3 DNA: TGTGCCAGCAGCTTAGATGGGGAAGGGTTCAACACCGGGGAGCTGTTTTTT.

This clonotype came up a few times. This chain connects TRBV30 to TRBJ2-7, with D hard to call. Trimming took 1 base from V and 0 from J, leaving 19 bases between them. This CDR3 contains 17 residues. Germline V lookup: CDR1 GTSNPN, CDR2 SVGIG (reference sequence). The CDR3 loop is CAWSDRIRRKSSYEQYF. DNA for the CDR3: TGTGCCTGGAGTGATAGGATCCGACGGAAGAGCTCCTACGAGCAGTACTTC.

The gene calls are TRBV12-3 or TRBV12-4 and TRBJ1-1; D unclear. This CDR3 has 14 amino acids. The V and J ends lost 0 bases and 5 bases respectively, with 10 bases between them. The CDR3 sequence is CASSLALGRTEAFF. The CDR3 DNA follows: TGTGCCAGCAGTTTAGCATTGGGTAGGACTGAAGCTTTCTTT.

The rearrangement uses TRBV12-3 or TRBV12-4 and TRBJ2-7, with D uncertain. V gave up 6 bases and J gave up 7 bases, with 19 bases separating them. The CDR3 is 14 amino acids. The CDR3: CASSFIQDSEEQYF. The CDR3 coding sequence is TGTGCCAGCAGCTTTATTCAAGACTCGGAAGAGCAGTACTTC.

The V and J genes are TRBV4-2 and TRBJ1-2; 8 nucleotides match TRBD1. This CDR3 is built from 16 residues. The V gene end was trimmed by 3 bases and the J gene end by 2 bases; junction bases not matched to a gene: 8. CDR1 and CDR2 from the germline V gene are LGHNA and YNFKEQ. The CDR3 is CASSQSWGQANYGYTF. CDR3 DNA sequence: TGTGCCAGCAGCCAGAGTTGGGGACAGGCAAACTATGGCTACACCTTC.

The chain carries TRBV5-1 and TRBJ1-5; 9 bases line up with TRBD1. V shed 0 bases, J shed 0 bases, and the junction held 7 bases outside the gene matches. Germline V gene data show CDR1 as SGHRS and CDR2 as YFSETQ. The CDR3 is 18 residues long. The CDR3 here is CASSLAPTDRGSNQPQHF. The DNA of the CDR3 is TGCGCCAGCAGCTTGGCTCCAACGGACAGGGGTAGCAATCAGCCCCAGCATTTT.

The chain carries TRBV5-1 and TRBJ2-7; D possibly corresponds to TRBD1 (5 bases). The CDR3 consists of 14 residues. V was trimmed by 3 bases and J by 3 bases, leaving 13 bases between them. Germline CDR1 is SGHRS and CDR2 is YFSETQ. CDR3 bases: TGCGCCAGCAGCTCCGCAGACAGCGACTACGAGCAGTACTTC. Translation gives CASSSADSDYEQYF.

This clonotype has only a few counts. The V call is TRBV4-1, the J call TRBJ2-1, with 14 bases that match TRBD2. CDR1 is MGHRA and CDR2 is YSYEKL in the germline V gene. The CDR3 extends over 18 amino acids. J gave up 2 bases and V 3 bases, and 6 bases lay outside the gene matches. CDR3 loop: CASSQVPGLAGAYNEQFF. The CDR3 nucleotides read TGCGCCAGCAGCCAGGTCCCGGGACTAGCGGGGGCCTACAATGAGCAGTTCTTC.

This rearrangement joins TRBV11-2 to TRBJ2-4; D gene uncertain. The CDR3 loop spans 12 amino acids. V lost 3 bases, J lost 7 bases, and 7 bases lay in between. CDR1 and CDR2 (germline): SGHAT, FQNNGV. Written as DNA, the CDR3 is TGTGCCAGCAGCTTGGGCAGGAACATTCAGTACTTC. Protein sequence: CASSLGRNIQYF.

This chain uses TRBV18 with TRBJ2-1; D is ambiguous. The V end lost 0 bases, the J end lost 10 bases, and 13 bases lay between the germline ends. There are 14 residues in the CDR3. Germline V lookup: CDR1 KGHSH, CDR2 LQKENI. CDR3 sequence: CASSPPIENREQFF. DNA of the CDR3: TGTGCCAGCTCACCACCGATCGAGAACCGCGAGCAGTTCTTC.

In this sample, this clonotype turned up a few times. The chain couples TRBV6-2 or TRBV6-3 to TRBJ1-1, with a weak D call TRBD1 (6 bases). Germline V gives CDR1 MNHEY, CDR2 SVGEGT. V was cut by 2 bases and J by 0 bases, with 7 bases left in between. There are 14 residues in the CDR3. CDR3 loop: CASSYGGMNTEAFF. In DNA form, the CDR3 reads TGTGCCAGCAGTTACGGGGGCATGAACACTGAAGCTTTCTTT.

The chain joins TRBV4-3 to TRBJ2-1; 7 nucleotides align to TRBD2. Germline values: CDR1 LGHNA, CDR2 YSLEER. This CDR3 has 16 residues. The V gene end was trimmed by 0 bases and the J gene end by 4 bases; junction bases not matched to a gene: 6. The CDR3 DNA reads as TGCGCCAGCAGCCAAGATCAAGGGGAGGGATACAATGAGCAGTTCTTC. The encoded protein is CASSQDQGEGYNEQFF.

This clonotype has only a few counts. This chain links TRBV4-2 with TRBJ2-1; D might be TRBD2 (7 bases). In germline, CDR1 is LGHNA, CDR2 YNFKEQ. Trimming took off 0 bases at V and 4 bases at J, with 13 bases between the two ends. This CDR3 region has 16 residues. As DNA, the CDR3 is TGTGCCAGCAGCCAAGAGGAAGGGGGGGGGTACAATGAGCAGTTCTTC. Its protein is CASSQEEGGGYNEQFF.

This clonotype has just a few counts. V usage is TRBV7-8 and J usage is TRBJ2-3; tentatively, D is TRBD2 (6 bases). Germline V gene sequence: CDR1 SGHVS, CDR2 FQNEAQ. This CDR3 comprises 16 residues. V shed 1 base and J shed 3 bases, with 14 bases lying between them. CDR3 DNA sequence: TGTGCCAGCAGCTTAGGGGGCGGGATCAAAACAGATACGCAGTATTTT. It codes for CASSLGGGIKTDTQYF.

This sequence joins TRBV7-2 and TRBJ1-1, with a possible D match to TRBD1 (6 bases). V was shortened by 5 bases and J by 8 bases, with 18 bases between the two germline ends. Per the germline V gene, CDR1 is SGHTA and CDR2 is FQGNSA. The CDR3 sequence is 14 residues long. The CDR3 here is CASSPLQGRGEAFF. DNA for the CDR3: TGTGCCAGCAGCCCTCTCCAGGGGAGGGGAGAAGCTTTCTTT.

The rearrangement joins TRBV4-1 to TRBJ2-7; 7 bases align to TRBD1. V lost 3 bases to trimming and J lost 2 bases; unmatched junction nucleotides: 7. The CDR3 covers 15 residues. Germline-derived CDR1 and CDR2 are MGHRA and YSYEKL. Here the CDR3 DNA reads TGCGCCAGCAGCCACGGGACAGCCGCCGCCTACGAGCAGTACTTC. Translating gives CASSHGTAAAYEQYF.

This clonotype was observed a few times. The chain uses TRBV4-2 and TRBJ2-1; 9 bases match TRBD2. Germline CDR1 and CDR2: LGHNA and YNFKEQ. This CDR3 contains 15 residues. V dropped 1 base and J dropped 8; count of bases not matched to a gene: 6. Here the CDR3 reads CASSQGGGGADEQFF. Written as DNA, the CDR3 is TGTGCCAGCAGCCAAGGAGGCGGGGGGGCGGATGAGCAGTTCTTC.

This clonotype was seen at least ten times. The chain combines TRBV20-1 with TRBJ2-1; no reliable D call. The CDR3 is made up of 12 amino acids. CDR1 and CDR2 from the germline V gene are DFQATT and SNEGSKA (reference sequence). Trimming took 5 bases from V and 1 from J, leaving 6 bases between them. The CDR3 DNA reads as TGCAGTGCTCCCCGATCCTACAATGAGCAGTTCTTC. Protein: CSAPRSYNEQFF.

The chain carries TRBV12-3 or TRBV12-4 and TRBJ1-5; no clear D gene. The V gene lost 3 bases and the J gene lost 5 bases, with 11 bases spanning the gap. The CDR3 extends over 14 amino acids. CDR3 residues: CASSLPISDQPQHF. CDR3 bases: TGTGCCAGCAGTTTGCCAATATCAGATCAGCCCCAGCATTTT.

This clonotype was detected only a few times. The chain recombines TRBV6-1 with TRBJ1-5; a possible D gene is TRBD1 (5 bases). From germline, CDR1 is MNHNS and CDR2 SASEGT. The CDR3 consists of 14 residues. The ends were cut back, 7 bases at V and 4 bases at J, with 14 bases in the middle. The CDR3 nucleotides are TGTGCCAGCAAGGGCAGTTGGGGGAATCAGCCCCAGCATTTT. Translation gives CASKGSWGNQPQHF.

The chain joins TRBV6-4 to TRBJ2-1; 7 bases agree with TRBD2. V was clipped by 3 bases and J by 5 bases; unmatched bases: 10. The CDR3 is 16 amino acids. The V gene's germline CDR1 is MRHNA and CDR2 SNTAGT. The CDR3 here is CASSDFQRDSNNEQFF. In DNA, the CDR3 is TGTGCCAGCAGTGATTTCCAGCGGGATAGTAACAATGAGCAGTTCTTC.

For the CDR3, the DNA is TGCAGCGTTGAAGTTCAAGGGGCCTACGAGCAGTACTTC. It specifies CSVEVQGAYEQYF. The chain recombines TRBV29-1 with TRBJ2-7, with D tentatively TRBD1 (5 bases). V lost 1 base to trimming and J lost 2 bases, with 9 bases between them. This CDR3 region has 13 residues. The germline CDR1 and CDR2 sequences are SQVTM and ANQGSEA.

This clonotype occurred a few times. The chain carries TRBV6-1 and TRBJ2-1, with 9 bases fitting TRBD1. This CDR3 comprises 16 residues. The germline gives CDR1 MNHNS, CDR2 SASEGT. J gave up 9 bases and V 6 bases, and 15 bases lay outside the gene matches. CDR3 coding DNA: TGTGCCAGCAGAGAACAGGGGGCCCTTTCCGGCAGTGAGCAGTTCTTC. Protein product: CASREQGALSGSEQFF.

This clonotype was found many times. The chain has TRBV27 and TRBJ1-2, with a tentative D call TRBD1 (5 bases). This CDR3 comprises 18 residues. V was trimmed by 4 bases and J by 1 base, leaving 22 bases between them. Germline V gives CDR1 MNHEY, CDR2 SMNVEV (reference sequence). CDR3 region: CASSSLLGRWFLNYGYTF. In nucleotides, the CDR3 is TGTGCCAGCAGTTCACTTTTGGGACGTTGGTTTCTTAACTATGGCTACACCTTC.

The chain links TRBV2 to TRBJ2-7, with D unclear. The ends were cut back, 4 bases at V and 5 bases at J, with 9 bases in the middle. The CDR3 consists of 12 residues. The germline gives CDR1 SNHLY, CDR2 FYNNEI. Here the CDR3 reads CASSVVGDEQYF. CDR3 DNA sequence: TGTGCCAGCAGTGTCGTTGGGGACGAGCAGTACTTC.